The subject of this entry is one T cell receptor (beta chain). This clonotype was recorded a few times. It lacks a known antigen. Base qualities are not provided; no much larger clone lies one nucleotide away. Libraries were prepared through PCR. The data were produced on an Illumina iSeq 100. Turning to the authors' computational methods: Non-productive sequences were removed, and CDR3s that did not start with C, did not end with F or W, or were shorter than 7 amino acids were discarded. CDR3 homology was assessed with Levenshtein distances (stringdist) and unrooted phylogenetic trees (ape) in R version 3.6.1. The public reads were quality trimmed at Q25 with fastp and then assembled into clones with MiXCR by TCRdb, keeping productive beta chains. Under each unique CDR3 protein, matching rows form one entry showing the most common genes and DNA. TCRdb assigned the V and J calls; the authors' analysis was not used. Within this sample are 25,000 to 30,000 distinct CDR3 sequences, with over 40% of them counted one time only. More than 5% of the sample rests with the top ten.

The data are from a study of vaccination and CD4 T cells after COVID-19 (dated by TCRdb to about 2022). General notes on the study: Every convalescent patient had a positive nasal swab PCR test for SARS-CoV-2, with mild disease in roughly ten patients and severe disease in one. Three convalescent patients gave samples both early after vaccination (day 14) and late after vaccination (days 161 to 241). Post-vaccine blood samples were collected a median of around 2.5 months after the second vaccine dose, ranging from about 13 to 241 days. Six males and four females were included in the convalescent cohort, with two Hispanic individuals, seven Caucasians, two Asians and one multiracial person represented. Each participant got two doses of either the Pfizer-BioNTech BNT162b2 vaccine (n=8) or the Moderna mRNA-1273 vaccine (n=2). Post-COVID blood samples were collected from convalescent patients a median of around 100 days after diagnosis, with a range of roughly 30 to 161 days. In under twelve COVID-19 convalescent patients and 4 infection-naive healthy vaccine recipients, researchers compared the spike-specific CD4+ TCR repertoire from before mRNA vaccination with the repertoire from after. General study outcomes and caveats: An increase in the median number of SARS-CoV-2-reactive clonotypes from 21 after infection to roughly 38 after vaccination was observed, but the change was not found to be significant. Among the post-vaccine SARS-CoV-2-reactive clones in convalescent patients, a median about 87% showed up only after vaccination, which suggests vaccine-specific priming. Relatively few convalescent patients were included in the study, and early timepoints after natural infection were not analyzed. In convalescent patients, nearly all vaccine-specific clones (304 of 307) were found to be mono-reactive for SARS-CoV-2 spike rather than cross-reactive with common cold coronaviruses.

Clipping removes 3 bases from V and 0 bases from J, with 7 as the unmatched junction base count. Via the germline V gene, CDR1 is KGHSH and CDR2 LQKENI. Including the terminal cysteine and phenylalanine, the CDR3 comprises 18 residues. The kept DNA is CDR3 alone, 54 bases in frame from the first base. Read against the paper, the sample's time point label means: late sampling 161 to 241 days after vaccination in a few convalescent patients. The convalescent patients' positive SARS-CoV-2 PCR tests were from March to December 2020, which was before the Alpha, Beta and Delta variants emerged in the United States. Ficoll-Paque Plus gradient centrifugation was used to isolate PBMCs from whole blood, and the isolated PBMCs were then either used fresh or cryopreserved at -140C.

This sequence uses TRBV18 and TRBJ2-1; 11 bases in the middle match TRBD2. The sequence derives from a human donor who had recovered from COVID-19. The sequences come from CD4+ T cells from blood, collected about 7 months after SARS-CoV-2 vaccination. The DNA is TGTGCCAGCTCACCCCAGACTAGCGGGGCAAGCTCCTACAATGAGCAGTTCTTC. This translates into CASSPQTSGASSYNEQFF.